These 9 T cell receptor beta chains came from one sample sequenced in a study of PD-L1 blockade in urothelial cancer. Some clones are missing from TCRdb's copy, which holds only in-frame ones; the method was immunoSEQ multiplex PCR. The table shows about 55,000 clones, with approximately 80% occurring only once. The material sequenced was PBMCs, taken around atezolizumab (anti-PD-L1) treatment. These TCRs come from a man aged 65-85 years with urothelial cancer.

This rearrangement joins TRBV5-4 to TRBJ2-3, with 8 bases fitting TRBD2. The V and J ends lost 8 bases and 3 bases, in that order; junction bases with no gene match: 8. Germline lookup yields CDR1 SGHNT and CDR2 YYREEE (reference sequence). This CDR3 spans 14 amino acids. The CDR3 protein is CASQAGVRTDTQYF. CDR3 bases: TGTGCCAGTCAAGCGGGAGTTCGGACAGATACGCAGTATTTT.

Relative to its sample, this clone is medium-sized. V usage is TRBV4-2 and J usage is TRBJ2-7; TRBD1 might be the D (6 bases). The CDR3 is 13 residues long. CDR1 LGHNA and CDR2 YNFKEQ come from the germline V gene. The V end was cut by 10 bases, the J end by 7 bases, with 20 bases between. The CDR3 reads CATLDRTSGEQYF. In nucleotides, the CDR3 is TGTGCCACCCTAGACAGGACGAGTGGGGAGCAGTACTTC.

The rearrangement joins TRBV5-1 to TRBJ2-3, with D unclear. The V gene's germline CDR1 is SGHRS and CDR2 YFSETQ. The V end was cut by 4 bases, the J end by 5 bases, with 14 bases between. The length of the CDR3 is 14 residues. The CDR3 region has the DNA TGCGCCAGCAGCACCGACAAGTTCGGAGATACGCAGTATTTT. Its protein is CASSTDKFGDTQYF.

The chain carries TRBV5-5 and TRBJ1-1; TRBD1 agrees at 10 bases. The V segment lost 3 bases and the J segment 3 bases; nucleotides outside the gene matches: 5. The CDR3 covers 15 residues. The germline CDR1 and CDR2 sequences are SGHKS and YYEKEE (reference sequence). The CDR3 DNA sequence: TGTGCCAGCAGCTCCATCGGACAGGGGGACACTGAAGCTTTCTTT. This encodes CASSSIGQGDTEAFF.

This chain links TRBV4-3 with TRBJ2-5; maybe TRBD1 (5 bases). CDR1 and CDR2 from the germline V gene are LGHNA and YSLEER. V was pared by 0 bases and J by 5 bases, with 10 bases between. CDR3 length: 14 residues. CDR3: CASSQEAGYETQYF. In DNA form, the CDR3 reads TGCGCCAGCAGCCAAGAGGCAGGGTACGAGACCCAGTACTTC.

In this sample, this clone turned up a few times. CDR3 sequence (DNA): TGTGCCAGCAGGGATAGCGGGTCCGAGCAGTACTTC. Protein product: CASRDSGSEQYF. This chain links TRBV6-1 with TRBJ2-7; 7 nucleotides line up with TRBD2. The trim removed 6 bases at V and 6 bases at J, leaving 5 bases unmatched. Per germline, CDR1 MNHNS and CDR2 SASEGT. The CDR3 is made up of 12 amino acids.

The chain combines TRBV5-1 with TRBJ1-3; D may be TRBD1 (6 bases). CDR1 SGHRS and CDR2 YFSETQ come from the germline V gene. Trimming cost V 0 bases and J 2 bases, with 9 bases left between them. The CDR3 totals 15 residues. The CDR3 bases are TGCGCCAGCAGCTTGGGCAGGGGTGCTGGAAACACCATATATTTT. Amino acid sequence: CASSLGRGAGNTIYF.

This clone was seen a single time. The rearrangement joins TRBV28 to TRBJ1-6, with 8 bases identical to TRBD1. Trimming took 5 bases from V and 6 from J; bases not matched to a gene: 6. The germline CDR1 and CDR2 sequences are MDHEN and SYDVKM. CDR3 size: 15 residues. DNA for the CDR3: TGTGCCAGCAGTCCCGGGGACAGGACTAATTCACCCCTCCACTTT. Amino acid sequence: CASSPGDRTNSPLHF.

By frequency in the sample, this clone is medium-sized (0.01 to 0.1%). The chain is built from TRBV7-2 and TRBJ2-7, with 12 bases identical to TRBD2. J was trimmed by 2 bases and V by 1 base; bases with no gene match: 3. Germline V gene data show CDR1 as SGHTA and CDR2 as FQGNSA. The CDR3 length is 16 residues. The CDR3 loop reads CASSLGLAGAPYEQYF. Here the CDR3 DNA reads TGTGCCAGCAGCTTAGGACTAGCGGGAGCTCCCTACGAGCAGTACTTC.